The clone carrying this T cell receptor beta chain was seen once. The sample is drawn from a study of cytotoxic CD8 clonotypes in ibrutinib-treated CLL. Study-level background: There were about 10 relapsed/refractory patients and some 15 treatment-naive patients, and roughly 18 were IGHV unmutated.

Some clones are missing from TCRdb's copy, which holds only in-frame ones; the method was immunoSEQ multiplex PCR. The table lists approximately 330,000 clones, about 77% of them singletons. This CDR3 has 18 amino acids. V shed 8 bases and J shed 0 bases, with 23 bases lying between them. The germline CDR1 and CDR2 sequences are MGHRA and YSYEKL. The genes are TRBV4-1 and TRBJ1-3; weak D call: TRBD1 (6 bases). The receptor's source is a human donor with chronic lymphocytic leukemia. Sample: PBMCs, taken before ibrutinib treatment. CDR3 in DNA: TGCGCCAGCGCGAGGGGGGGTGATTCATATCCCTCTGGAAACACCATATATTTT. It translates to CASARGGDSYPSGNTIYF.